These 28 T cell receptor beta chains were sequenced from one sample in a study of blood T cell repertoires in COVID-19 (dated by TCRdb to the early 2020s). The method behind the library was the immunoSEQ multiplex PCR assay. This immuneACCESS table, as held by TCRdb, lists in-frame sequences with V and J called but not all clones. Of the missing ones, under half trace to an unresolved V gene in checked studies; the others have no known cause. Counted in this sample were 240,000 or so clones; around 89% of them appeared once. The ten most abundant clones make up roughly 10% of the sample. The sample consisted of PBMCs or T cells enriched from blood (not recorded which). Receptors originate from a man aged 40-49 years who had recovered from COVID-19.

The chain combines TRBV30 with TRBJ2-4; 9 bases are shared with TRBD1. Germline V gives CDR1 GTSNPN, CDR2 SVGIG (reference sequence). This CDR3 contains 15 residues. After removal of 3 bases from V and 4 bases from J, the junction contained 7 bases not matched to a gene. The CDR3 region is CAWRFQGQGKNIQYF. For the CDR3, the DNA is TGTGCCTGGAGATTTCAGGGACAGGGTAAAAACATTCAGTACTTC.

The rearrangement joins TRBV7-3 to TRBJ1-1, with 7 bases aligning to TRBD1. The germline V gene has CDR1 SGHTA and CDR2 FQGTGA. The ends lost 5 bases at V and 5 bases at J; junction bases unmatched: 11. This CDR3 has 15 amino acids. Here the CDR3 DNA reads TGTGCCAGCAGCGAGCCCACAGGGGTTAGGACTGAAGCTTTCTTT. It translates to CASSEPTGVRTEAFF.

The chain combines TRBV12-3 or TRBV12-4 with TRBJ1-4; D is unclear. V lost 4 bases to trimming and J lost 5 bases, with 8 bases between them. This CDR3 has 13 residues. As DNA, the CDR3 is TGTGCCAGCAGTTCGCAGTTGAATGAAAAACTGTTTTTT. As protein: CASSSQLNEKLFF.

V gene TRBV4-3 combines with J gene TRBJ1-2, with D possibly being TRBD1 (6 bases). There are 15 residues in the CDR3. Trimming removed 0 bases from V and 5 bases from J, with 13 bases in between. Germline CDR1 and CDR2: LGHNA and YSLEER. CDR3 nucleotide sequence: TGCGCCAGCAGCCAAGATGGACAGCGAGGATATGGCTACACCTTC. This gives the protein CASSQDGQRGYGYTF.

The genes are TRBV11-2 and TRBJ1-5; unclear D gene. Deletions cut 2 bases from V and 6 bases from J, with 8 bases between. The length of the CDR3 is 13 residues. From germline, CDR1 is SGHAT and CDR2 FQNNGV. As DNA, the CDR3 is TGTGCCAGCAGCTTATCCGGTGGTCAGCCCCAGCATTTT. It translates to CASSLSGGQPQHF.

This rearrangement joins TRBV5-1 to TRBJ2-7; 7 bases fit TRBD1. The CDR3 sequence is 17 residues long. CDR1 and CDR2 from the germline V gene are SGHRS and YFSETQ. J gave up 2 bases and V 5 bases, and 16 bases lay outside the gene matches. CDR3 in amino acids: CASRSGTASTVTYEQYF. The CDR3 coding sequence is TGCGCCAGCAGATCCGGGACAGCATCAACGGTCACCTACGAGCAGTACTTC.

The rearrangement joins TRBV19 to TRBJ1-1; D unclear. Trimming left V 3 bases short and J 0 bases short, with 17 bases between. The CDR3 consists of 17 residues. Germline V gene sequence: CDR1 LNHDA, CDR2 SQIVND (reference sequence). DNA of the CDR3: TGTGCCAGTAGTATTACCCCGTCGGGGTTCATGAACACTGAAGCTTTCTTT. Translation gives CASSITPSGFMNTEAFF.

The chain uses TRBV13 and TRBJ2-7; TRBD2 matches at 13 bases. Germline CDR1 reads PRHDT; CDR2 reads FYEKMQ (reference sequence). J gave up 6 bases and V 5 bases, and 7 bases lay outside the gene matches. CDR3 length: 15 residues. The CDR3 DNA reads TGTGCCAGCAGCGCCCAAACTAGCGGGAGGGGCGAGCAGTACTTC. Translated, it gives CASSAQTSGRGEQYF. Together with reference TRBV13 and TRBJ2-7, the CDR3 gives the full variable domain: AAGVIQSPRHLIKEKRETATLKCYPIPRHDTVYWYQQGPGQDPQFLISFYEKMQSDKGSIPDRFSAQQFSDYHSELNMSSLELGDSALYFCASSAQTSGRGEQYFGPGTRLTVT.

The chain joins TRBV5-5 to TRBJ1-4, with D unclear. V lost 0 bases to trimming and J lost 7 bases, with 13 bases between them. In germline, CDR1 is SGHKS, CDR2 YYEKEE (reference sequence). The CDR3 totals 15 residues. The CDR3 DNA sequence: TGTGCCAGCAGCTTGGCCCACGATGTGCGTGAAAAACTGTTTTTT. This codes for CASSLAHDVREKLFF.

This clone turned up a few times. The V and J genes are TRBV7-2 and TRBJ1-1, with 8 bases that match TRBD1. The germline V gene has CDR1 SGHTA and CDR2 FQGNSA. CDR3 length: 15 residues. Unmatched junction bases numbered 6, after V lost 5 bases and J lost 1 base. CDR3 nucleotides: TGTGCCAGCAGCGTACAGGGGGTAACGAACACTGAAGCTTTCTTT. This sequence encodes CASSVQGVTNTEAFF.

The chain carries TRBV4-2 and TRBJ1-6; D perhaps matches TRBD1 (5 bases). The CDR3 is 18 residues long. CDR1 LGHNA and CDR2 YNFKEQ come from the germline V gene. Deletions cut 3 bases from V and 6 bases from J, with 21 bases between. The CDR3: CASSQDPTRDFPNSPLHF. The CDR3 nucleotides are TGTGCCAGCAGCCAGGACCCGACACGGGACTTTCCTAATTCACCCCTCCACTTT.

The rearrangement uses TRBV29-1 and TRBJ2-1, with no clear D. The CDR3 is 11 amino acids. Germline CDR1 reads SQVTM; CDR2 reads ANQGSEA. With 3 bases removed from V and 6 bases from J, the gap between germline ends came to 6 bases. The CDR3 sequence: CSVDTFNEQFF. The CDR3 nucleotides read TGCAGCGTTGACACTTTCAATGAGCAGTTCTTC.

V usage is TRBV2 and J usage is TRBJ2-1; D gene unclear. CDR3 length: 13 amino acids. Per the germline V gene, CDR1 is SNHLY and CDR2 is FYNNEI. Deletions cut 9 bases from V and 6 bases from J, with 15 bases between. The CDR3, as DNA: TGTGCCAGTAAGCCTGGGCGATCCAATGAGCAGTTCTTC. Translating it yields CASKPGRSNEQFF.

The gene calls are TRBV27 and TRBJ2-5, with 8 bases identical to TRBD2. The CDR3 sequence is 13 residues long. V was clipped by 5 bases and J by 3 bases; unmatched bases: 2. Germline CDR1 reads MNHEY; CDR2 reads SMNVEV (reference sequence). The CDR3 protein is CASSPGLEETQYF. The CDR3 bases are TGTGCCAGCAGTCCGGGACTAGAAGAGACCCAGTACTTC.

The chain has TRBV7-3 and TRBJ1-1; D is perhaps TRBD1 (6 bases). The CDR3 totals 13 residues. V was shortened by 1 base and J by 6 bases, with 9 bases between the two germline ends. Germline loops: CDR1 SGHTA, CDR2 FQGTGA. The CDR3 loop reads CASSLITGSEAFF. The CDR3 DNA is TGTGCCAGCAGCTTAATAACAGGGTCTGAAGCTTTCTTT.

The CDR3 sequence is CASSSREPEAFF. The CDR3, as DNA: TGTGCCAGCAGCTCGAGGGAGCCTGAAGCTTTCTTT. V usage is TRBV11-2 and J usage is TRBJ1-1; D is unresolved. Germline V CDR1 and CDR2: SGHAT, FQNNGV. The V gene lost 4 bases and the J gene lost 6 bases, with 9 bases spanning the gap. This CDR3 has 12 amino acids.

This chain links TRBV30 with TRBJ1-2; 7 bases align to TRBD1. The CDR3 is made up of 13 amino acids. V lost 4 bases to trimming and J lost 5 bases; unmatched junction nucleotides: 7. Germline CDR1 and CDR2: GTSNPN and SVGIG (reference sequence). In DNA form, the CDR3 reads TGTGCCTGGACCTCGACAGGGAGATATGGCTACACCTTC. This gives the protein CAWTSTGRYGYTF.

This clone showed up just once. The chain recombines TRBV4-3 with TRBJ2-7, with a weak D call TRBD1 (5 bases). V lost 0 bases to trimming and J lost 3 bases, with 12 bases between them. CDR1 LGHNA and CDR2 YSLEER come from the germline V gene. This CDR3 comprises 15 residues. The CDR3 nucleotides read TGCGCCAGCAGCCAAGACAGGGTTGGGGTCTACGAGCAGTACTTC. This translates into CASSQDRVGVYEQYF.

The chain carries TRBV30 and TRBJ1-5; TRBD1 is a possible D gene (5 bases). This CDR3 region has 13 residues. Trimming removed 3 bases from V and 4 bases from J, with 10 bases in between. Germline V lookup: CDR1 GTSNPN, CDR2 SVGIG (reference sequence). Written as DNA, the CDR3 is TGTGCCTGGAGAGGGGCAGCTAATCAGCCCCAGCATTTT. Protein product: CAWRGAANQPQHF. Drawing the rest from reference TRBV30 and TRBJ1-5, the complete variable domain is SQTIHQWPATLVQPVGSPLSLECTVEGTSNPNLYWYRQAAGRGLQLLFYSVGIGQISSEVPQNLSASRPQDRQFILSSKKLLLSDSGFYLCAWRGAANQPQHFGDGTRLSIL.

The J gene is TRBJ2-7, the V gene TRBV5-1; tentatively, D is TRBD2 (6 bases). Germline V gene lookup returns CDR1 SGHRS and CDR2 YFSETQ. Trimming shortened V by 4 bases and J by 2 bases, and 16 bases separated the two germline ends. This CDR3 has 15 residues. The CDR3 is CASSPPGGNPYEQYF. The CDR3 bases are TGCGCCAGCAGCCCCCCCGGGGGTAATCCCTACGAGCAGTACTTC.

The chain has TRBV5-1 and TRBJ2-7; 10 positions agree with TRBD2. Germline CDR1 SGHRS, CDR2 YFSETQ. Germline trimming cut 4 bases from V and 0 bases from J; bases unmatched to any gene: 13. The CDR3 runs to 18 residues. The CDR3 region has the DNA TGCGCCAGCAGCCTTCTCGGTAGCGGGGGGCCGAACTCCTACGAGCAGTACTTC. Amino acid sequence: CASSLLGSGGPNSYEQYF.

The CDR3 DNA reads TGTGCCAGCAGCCCCGGTTCAGATACGCAGTATTTT. Encoded protein: CASSPGSDTQYF. This chain links TRBV7-3 with TRBJ2-3; the D is unclear. The CDR3 spans 12 residues. Germline assignment: CDR1 SGHTA and CDR2 FQGTGA. The V end lost 5 bases, the J end lost 4 bases, and 7 bases lay between the germline ends.

This clone was seen only once. The rearrangement links TRBV29-1 to TRBJ2-7; 9 bases map to TRBD2. CDR3 length equals 14 residues. Germline CDR1 reads SQVTM; CDR2 reads ANQGSEA. Unmatched junction bases numbered 10, after V lost 1 base and J lost 9 bases. In DNA form, the CDR3 reads TGCAGCGTTGAAGGGCTAGCGGGGCCCTCTGGGCAGTACTTC. Encoded protein: CSVEGLAGPSGQYF.

A few counts support this clone. This chain joins TRBV27 and TRBJ1-5, with a possible D match to TRBD1 (5 bases). Trimming stripped 3 bases from V and 0 bases from J, with 9 bases between. The germline CDR1 and CDR2 sequences are MNHEY and SMNVEV (reference sequence). This CDR3 spans 15 amino acids. CDR3 nucleotides: TGTGCCAGCAGTTTGGGGCTGAATAGCAATCAGCCCCAGCATTTT. Translated, it gives CASSLGLNSNQPQHF.

V and J are TRBV27 and TRBJ2-1; 7 bases line up with TRBD1. J was trimmed by 4 bases and V by 7 bases; bases with no gene match: 7. Germline assignment: CDR1 MNHEY and CDR2 SMNVEV (reference sequence). CDR3 length: 14 residues. The CDR3 DNA reads TGTGCCAGCACTAGACAGGGCATGTACAATGAGCAGTTCTTC. This encodes CASTRQGMYNEQFF.

The rearrangement uses TRBV11-3 and TRBJ1-1; D may be TRBD1 (6 bases). From germline, CDR1 is SGHNT and CDR2 YENEEA. The CDR3 runs 16 residues. Trimming removed 5 bases from V and 1 base from J, with 17 bases in between. CDR3 loop: CASSPPPRGGNTEAFF. CDR3 nucleotide sequence: TGTGCCAGCAGCCCCCCCCCAAGAGGGGGGAACACTGAAGCTTTCTTT.

The chain carries TRBV29-1 and TRBJ1-6; D not resolved. V lost 8 bases to trimming and J lost 7 bases, with 18 bases between them. The CDR3 is 14 residues long. Germline V gives CDR1 SQVTM, CDR2 ANQGSEA. CDR3 DNA sequence: TGCAGCCCGAGCCCTAGGGAGGGCAATTCACCCCTCCACTTT. It yields the protein CSPSPREGNSPLHF. Filled out from reference TRBV29-1 and TRBJ1-6, the complete variable domain reads SAVISQKPSRDICQRGTSLTIQCQVDSQVTMMFWYRQQPGQSLTLIATANQGSEATYESGFVIDKFPISRPNLTFSTLTVSNMSPEDSSIYLCSPSPREGNSPLHFGNGTRLTVT.

The V and J genes are TRBV28 and TRBJ2-7; 7 nucleotides line up with TRBD1. The CDR3 spans 16 residues. Germline CDR1 is MDHEN and CDR2 is SYDVKM. Trimming cost V 7 bases and J 2 bases; bases outside gene matches: 14. The CDR3 loop is CASTEYYRGPPYEQYF. CDR3 in DNA: TGTGCCAGCACCGAGTACTACAGGGGACCCCCCTACGAGCAGTACTTC. Full variable domain (remainder filled in from reference TRBV28 and TRBJ2-7): DVKVTQSSRYLVKRTGEKVFLECVQDMDHENMFWYRQDPGLGLRLIYFSYDVKMKEKGDIPEGYSVSREKKERFSLILESASTNQTSMYLCASTEYYRGPPYEQYFGPGTRLTVT.